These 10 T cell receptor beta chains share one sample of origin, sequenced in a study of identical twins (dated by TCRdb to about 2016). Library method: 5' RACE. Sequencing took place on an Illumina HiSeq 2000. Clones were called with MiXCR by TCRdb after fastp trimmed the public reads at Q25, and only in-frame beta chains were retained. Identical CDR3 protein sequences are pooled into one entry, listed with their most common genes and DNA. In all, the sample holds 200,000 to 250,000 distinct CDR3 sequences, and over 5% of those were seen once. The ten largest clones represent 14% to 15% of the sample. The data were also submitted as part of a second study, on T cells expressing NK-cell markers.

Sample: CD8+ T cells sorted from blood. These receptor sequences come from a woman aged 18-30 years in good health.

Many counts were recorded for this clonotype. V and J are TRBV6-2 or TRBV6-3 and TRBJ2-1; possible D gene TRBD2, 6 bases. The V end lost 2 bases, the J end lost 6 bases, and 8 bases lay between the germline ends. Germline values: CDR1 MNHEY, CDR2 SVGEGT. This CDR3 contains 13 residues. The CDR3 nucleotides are TGTGCCAGCAGTTACGGGACTCCCAATGAGCAGTTCTTC. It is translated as CASSYGTPNEQFF.

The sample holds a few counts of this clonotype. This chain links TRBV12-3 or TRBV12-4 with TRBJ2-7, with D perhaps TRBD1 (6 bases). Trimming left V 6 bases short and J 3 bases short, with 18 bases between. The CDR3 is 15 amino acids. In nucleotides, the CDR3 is TGTGCCAGCAGGCCCTCCCGGGACACTAACTACGAGCAGTACTTC. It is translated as CASRPSRDTNYEQYF.

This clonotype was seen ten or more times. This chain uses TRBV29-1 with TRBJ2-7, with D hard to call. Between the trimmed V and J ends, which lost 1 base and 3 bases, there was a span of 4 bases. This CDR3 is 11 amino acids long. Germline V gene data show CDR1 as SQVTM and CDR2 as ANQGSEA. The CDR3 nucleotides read TGCAGCGTTGAAGGGGACTACGAGCAGTACTTC. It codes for CSVEGDYEQYF.

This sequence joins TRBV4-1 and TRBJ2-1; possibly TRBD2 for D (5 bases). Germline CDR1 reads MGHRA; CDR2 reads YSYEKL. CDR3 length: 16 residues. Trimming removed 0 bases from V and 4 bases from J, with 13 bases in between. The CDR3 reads CASSQEGSPEYNEQFF. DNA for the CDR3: TGCGCCAGCAGCCAAGAGGGGAGCCCCGAATACAATGAGCAGTTCTTC.

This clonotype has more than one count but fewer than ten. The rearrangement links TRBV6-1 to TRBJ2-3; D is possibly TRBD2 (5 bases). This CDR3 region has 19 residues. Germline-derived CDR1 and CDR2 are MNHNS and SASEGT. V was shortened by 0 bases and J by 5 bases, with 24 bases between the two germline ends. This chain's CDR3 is CASSEAPPGQRIPGDTQYF. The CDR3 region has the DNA TGTGCCAGCAGTGAAGCCCCCCCTGGGCAGCGGATACCGGGAGATACGCAGTATTTT.

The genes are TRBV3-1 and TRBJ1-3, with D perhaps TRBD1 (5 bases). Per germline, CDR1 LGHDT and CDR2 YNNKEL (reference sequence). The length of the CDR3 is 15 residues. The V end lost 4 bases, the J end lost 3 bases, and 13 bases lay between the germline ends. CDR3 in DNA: TGTGCCAGCAGCCCAGGTCCAGGGATTGGAAACACCATATATTTT. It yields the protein CASSPGPGIGNTIYF.

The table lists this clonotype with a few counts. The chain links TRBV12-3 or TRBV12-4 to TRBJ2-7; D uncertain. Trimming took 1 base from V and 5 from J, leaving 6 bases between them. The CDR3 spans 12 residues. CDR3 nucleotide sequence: TGTGCCAGCAGTTTAGGGGCGAACGAGCAGTACTTC. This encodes CASSLGANEQYF.

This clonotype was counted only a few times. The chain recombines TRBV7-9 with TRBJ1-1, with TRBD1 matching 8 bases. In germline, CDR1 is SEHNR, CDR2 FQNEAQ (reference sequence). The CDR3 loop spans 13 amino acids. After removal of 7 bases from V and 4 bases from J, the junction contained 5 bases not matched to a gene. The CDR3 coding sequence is TGTGCCAGCAATCAGGGGGCGGCCACTGAAGCTTTCTTT. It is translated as CASNQGAATEAFF.

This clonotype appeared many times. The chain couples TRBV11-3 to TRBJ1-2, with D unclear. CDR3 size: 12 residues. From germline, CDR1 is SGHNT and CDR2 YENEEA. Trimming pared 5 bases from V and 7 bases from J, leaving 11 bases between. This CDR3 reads CASSLGVSGYTF. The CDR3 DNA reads TGTGCCAGCAGCCTAGGAGTTTCTGGCTACACCTTC.

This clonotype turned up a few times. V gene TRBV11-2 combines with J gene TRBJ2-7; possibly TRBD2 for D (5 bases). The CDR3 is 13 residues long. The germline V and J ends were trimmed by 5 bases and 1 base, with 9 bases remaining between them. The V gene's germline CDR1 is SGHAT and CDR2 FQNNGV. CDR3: CASSAGLSYEQYF. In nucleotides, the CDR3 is TGTGCCAGCAGCGCGGGTTTATCCTACGAGCAGTACTTC.